Listed below are T cell receptor beta chains from one sample, sequenced in a study of T cell changes during pregnancy in multiple sclerosis. Libraries were prepared by immunoSEQ multiplex PCR; TCRdb keeps only in-frame clonotypes and omits some of them. The sample contains 89,000 or so clones, roughly nine tenths of which appear only once. This material consisted of PBMCs, taken in the first trimester of pregnancy. These receptors were collected from a female donor in good health, serving as a control in a pregnancy study. Some clones in this sample may be carry-over from other donors' samples. CDR3s include the opening cysteine and the closing phenylalanine or tryptophan. D genes are given only for firm matches.

j_gene: TRBJ2-7; v_gene: TRBV2; d_gene: NA; CDR3aa: CASSRGGYEQYF; CDR3nt: TGTGCCAGCAGTAGGGGTGGCTACGAGCAGTACTTC
j_gene: TRBJ1-1; v_gene: TRBV15; d_gene: NA; CDR3aa: CATSRLVNTEAFF; CDR3nt: TGTGCCACCAGCAGGCTAGTGAACACTGAAGCTTTCTTT
j_gene: TRBJ2-1; v_gene: TRBV28; d_gene: TRBD2; CDR3aa: CASSLGGGDFYNEQFF; CDR3nt: TGTGCCAGCAGTTTAGGCGGGGGGGATTTCTACAATGAGCAGTTCTTC
j_gene: TRBJ2-1; v_gene: TRBV18; d_gene: TRBD2; CDR3aa: CASSPRALAESNEQFF; CDR3nt: TGTGCCAGCTCACCACGAGCACTAGCGGAATCCAATGAGCAGTTCTTC
j_gene: TRBJ2-2; v_gene: TRBV9; d_gene: NA; CDR3aa: CASSVDRGELFF; CDR3nt: TGTGCCAGCAGCGTCGACAGGGGGGAGCTGTTTTTT
j_gene: TRBJ1-4; v_gene: TRBV7-2; d_gene: NA; CDR3aa: CASSPRGTAEKLFF; CDR3nt: TGTGCCAGCAGCCCAAGGGGGACGGCCGAAAAACTGTTTTTT
j_gene: TRBJ2-7; v_gene: TRBV28; d_gene: NA; CDR3aa: CASSPYGQPYEQYF; CDR3nt: TGTGCCAGCAGCCCCTACGGACAGCCCTACGAGCAGTACTTC
j_gene: TRBJ1-6; v_gene: TRBV5-5; d_gene: NA; CDR3aa: CASSLREPNNSPLHF; CDR3nt: TGTGCCAGCAGCTTGCGGGAGCCCAATAATTCACCCCTCCACTTT
j_gene: TRBJ1-2; v_gene: TRBV4-1; d_gene: NA; CDR3aa: CASSQGPGGHGYTF; CDR3nt: TGCGCCAGCAGCCAAGGGCCGGGGGGGCACGGCTACACCTTC
j_gene: TRBJ1-4; v_gene: TRBV27; d_gene: NA; CDR3aa: CASSSQGSEKLFF; CDR3nt: TGTGCCAGCAGTTCCCAGGGAAGTGAAAAACTGTTTTTT
j_gene: TRBJ2-7; v_gene: TRBV6-1; d_gene: TRBD2; CDR3aa: CASSEAAGVRYEQYF; CDR3nt: TGTGCCAGCAGTGAAGCGGCGGGGGTCCGTTACGAGCAGTACTTC
j_gene: TRBJ2-7; v_gene: TRBV11-2; d_gene: NA; CDR3aa: CASSTGFHEQYF; CDR3nt: TGTGCCAGCAGCACAGGGTTCCACGAGCAGTACTTC
j_gene: TRBJ1-4; v_gene: TRBV6-1; d_gene: TRBD1; CDR3aa: CASTRTGDEKLFF; CDR3nt: TGTGCCAGCACCCGAACAGGGGATGAAAAACTGTTTTTT
j_gene: TRBJ2-2; v_gene: TRBV6-5; d_gene: TRBD1; CDR3aa: CASTRDRDTGELFF; CDR3nt: TGTGCCAGCACCCGGGACAGGGACACCGGGGAGCTGTTTTTT
j_gene: TRBJ2-1; v_gene: TRBV7-3; d_gene: TRBD2; CDR3aa: CASRLPGLARYNEQFF; CDR3nt: TGTGCCAGCAGACTTCCGGGACTAGCGAGGTACAATGAGCAGTTCTTC
j_gene: TRBJ2-7; v_gene: TRBV7-3; d_gene: TRBD1; CDR3aa: CASSSDRGSYEQYF; CDR3nt: TGTGCCAGCAGCTCGGACAGGGGATCCTACGAGCAGTACTTT
j_gene: TRBJ1-5; v_gene: TRBV28; d_gene: NA; CDR3aa: CASSLGANQPQHF; CDR3nt: TGTGCCAGCAGTTTGGGGGCGAATCAGCCCCAGCATTTT